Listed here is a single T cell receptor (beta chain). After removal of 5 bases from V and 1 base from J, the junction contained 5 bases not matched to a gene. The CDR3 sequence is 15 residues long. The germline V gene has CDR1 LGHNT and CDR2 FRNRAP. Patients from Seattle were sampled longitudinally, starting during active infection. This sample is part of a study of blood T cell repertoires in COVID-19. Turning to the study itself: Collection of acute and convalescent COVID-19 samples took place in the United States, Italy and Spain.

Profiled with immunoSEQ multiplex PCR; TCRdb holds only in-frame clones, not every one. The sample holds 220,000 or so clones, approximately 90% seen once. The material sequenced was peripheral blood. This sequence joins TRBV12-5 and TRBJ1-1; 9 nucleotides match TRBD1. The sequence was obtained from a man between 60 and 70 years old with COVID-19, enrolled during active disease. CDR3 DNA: TGTGCTAGTGGTATCTCGGGACAGGGGAACACTGAAGCTTTCTTT. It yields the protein CASGISGQGNTEAFF. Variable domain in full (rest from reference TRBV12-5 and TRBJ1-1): DARVTQTPRHKVTEMGQEVTMRCQPILGHNTVFWYRQTMMQGLELLAYFRNRAPLDDSGMPKDRFSAEMPDATLATLKIQPSEPRDSAVYFCASGISGQGNTEAFFGQGTRLTVV.